This TCR beta chain was sequenced for a study of T cells in localized non-small cell lung cancer. Study findings and constraints: Clonality of T cells reached its maximum in uninvolved adjacent lung, surpassing tumor. Higher blood T cell density tracked longer overall survival. Detection in adjacent lung was observed for a median approximately 53 of the top 100 tumor clones. Without multi-region sequencing, intratumor heterogeneity could not be excluded.

This clone was seen just once. Its target is unknown. V lost 6 bases to trimming and J lost 2 bases, with 10 bases between them. Germline V gives CDR1 KGHSH, CDR2 LQKENI. This CDR3 is built from 13 residues. The method was immunoSEQ multiplex PCR; TCRdb's version includes in-frame clones alone and lacks a portion of them. The sample contains approximately 15,000 clones, about 90% of which appear only once. The rearrangement links TRBV18 to TRBJ2-5; D is uncertain. The receptor was derived from a woman aged 40 to 75 with stage III lung adenocarcinoma. The source was peripheral blood mononuclear cells, collected before any cancer treatment. The CDR3, as DNA: TGTGCCAGCTCCAGGAGTGGACAAGAGACCCAGTACTTC. Protein sequence: CASSRSGQETQYF. The whole variable domain, filled in from reference TRBV18 and TRBJ2-5, reads NAGVMQNPRHLVRRRGQEARLRCSPMKGHSHVYWYRQLPEEGLKFMVYLQKENIIDESGMPKERFSAEFPKEGPSILRIQQVVRGDSAAYFCASSRSGQETQYFGPGTRLLVL.